This record covers a single TCR beta chain. This specimen belongs to a study of shared T cell receptors in the human thymus. Method: immunoSEQ multiplex PCR; TCRdb's copy keeps in-frame clones and lacks some. This sample has some 760,000 clones, with 80% to 90% found just once. This same sample was also part of a study on human thymus T cells.

Material for sequencing was thymocytes. This sequence originates from a girl in the first two years of life with a congenital heart defect.

In DNA form, the CDR3 reads TGTGCCAGCAGGCCGGGGACTAGCGGGGGGGCCCAGTACTTC. The encoded protein is CASRPGTSGGAQYF. The chain is built from TRBV6-1 and TRBJ2-5, with 16 bases that match TRBD2. V trimming: 6 bases; J trimming: 9 bases; junction bases outside the gene matches: 4. Looked up from germline, CDR1 is MNHNS and CDR2 is SASEGT. The CDR3 is made up of 14 amino acids.